This TCR beta chain appears in the sequencing data of a study of blood T cells in healthy people across ages. Each donor's blood draw was roughly 10 milliliters of peripheral blood. The V end lost 0 bases, the J end lost 6 bases, and 15 bases lay between the germline ends. This CDR3 contains 15 residues. CDR1 is MGHRA and CDR2 is YSYEKL in the germline V gene. Next came a second PCR, run for about 7 to 12 cycles, which used a sample-barcoded 5' primer along with a J-beta primer mix. A 12-random-nucleotide template-switch adaptor tagged each cDNA molecule. TCRdb used MiXCR to reprocess the 5' RACE reads, holding one entry per CDR3 protein. In the table there are approximately 800,000 distinct CDR3 sequences, roughly 24% of which are singletons. This same sample was also part of a study on T cells of mothers and their children. That work states: During the second PCR, the M1S primer introduced sample barcodes along with 2-4 random nucleotides. Mothers gave over 8.5 million TCR beta CDR3 reads each, and children about 3 million each.

Sequences were obtained from blood. This TCR came from a boy between 10 and 17 years old in good health. The chain combines TRBV4-1 with TRBJ2-7, with D perhaps TRBD1 or TRBD2 (5 bases each). The chain's CDR3 is CASSQEIRGLSEQYF. Written as DNA, the CDR3 is TGCGCCAGCAGCCAAGAGATCCGGGGCTTGAGCGAGCAGTACTTC.